One sample yielded the 6 T cell receptor beta chains listed below, sequenced in a study of blood T cell repertoires in COVID-19. The repertoire was sequenced with immunoSEQ multiplex PCR; TCRdb's copy has only in-frame clones and lacks some. The data show 95,000 to 150,000 clones, over 70% seen once. The sample consisted of peripheral blood. The receptors originated from a woman between 70 and 85 years old with acute or convalescent COVID-19.

On this clone: At the DNA level, this CDR3 is encoded by other sequences in the same sample as well. The chain uses TRBV7-3 and TRBJ1-1, with a tentative D call TRBD1 (5 bases). The CDR3 has 13 residues. V lost 4 bases and J lost 1, with 7 bases in between. Looked up from germline, CDR1 is SGHTA and CDR2 is FQGTGA. The CDR3 nucleotides are TGTGCCAGCAGCTCGCAGGGGAACACTGAAGCTTTCTTT. Residues: CASSSQGNTEAFF.

This chain connects TRBV27 to TRBJ1-1; D unclear. This CDR3 contains 14 residues. Germline lookup yields CDR1 MNHEY and CDR2 SMNVEV (reference sequence). V gave up 2 bases and J gave up 6 bases, with 13 bases separating them. The CDR3 nucleotides read TGTGCCAGCAGTTTAGCTGGGCCTGGCGCTGAAGCTTTCTTT. It encodes CASSLAGPGAEAFF.

The chain joins TRBV7-2 to TRBJ1-5, with 8 bases aligning to TRBD1. The V and J ends lost 2 bases and 7 bases, in that order; junction bases with no gene match: 1. CDR3 length: 13 amino acids. Germline CDR1 SGHTA, CDR2 FQGNSA. CDR3 bases: TGTGCCAGCAGCTTATACAGGGGGCAGCCCCAGCATTTT. Translating it yields CASSLYRGQPQHF. The full variable domain, in which reference TRBV7-2 and TRBJ1-5 provide the parts outside the CDR3, is GAGVSQSPSNKVTEKGKDVELRCDPISGHTALYWYRQSLGQGLEFLIYFQGNSAPDKSGLPSDRFSAERTGGSVSTLTIQRTQQEDSAVYLCASSLYRGQPQHFGDGTRLSIL.

The V and J genes are TRBV7-2 and TRBJ1-2; 7 positions match TRBD1. Germline V gives CDR1 SGHTA, CDR2 FQGNSA. There are 17 residues in the CDR3. V lost 4 bases to trimming and J lost 7 bases; unmatched junction nucleotides: 18. As DNA, the CDR3 is TGTGCCAGCAGCTCCTGGGCGGGACAGCTCTCCTTGGCTGGCTACACCTTC. This encodes CASSSWAGQLSLAGYTF.

The chain uses TRBV11-2 and TRBJ2-7, with 7 bases identical to TRBD2. Germline V CDR1 and CDR2: SGHAT, FQNNGV. After removal of 5 bases from V and 5 bases from J, the junction contained 9 bases not matched to a gene. CDR3 length: 14 residues. In DNA, the CDR3 is TGTGCCAGCAGCGTAGTGGGACTAATCCACGAGCAGTACTTC. Protein product: CASSVVGLIHEQYF.

J is TRBJ1-1 and V is TRBV5-4; 11 bases align to TRBD1. The germline V gene has CDR1 SGHNT and CDR2 YYREEE (reference sequence). Losses at the gene ends were 4 bases for V and 3 bases for J; bases not matched to a gene: 8. The CDR3 runs to 16 residues. This CDR3 is CASSPSRDRGDTEAFF. In DNA form, the CDR3 reads TGTGCCAGCAGCCCGTCCCGGGACAGGGGGGACACTGAAGCTTTCTTT.